This is a list of T cell receptor beta chains from one sample in a study of OX40 agonist ivuxolimab in advanced cancers. Profiled with immunoSEQ multiplex PCR; TCRdb holds only in-frame clones, not every one. The sample contains 72,000 or so clones, roughly nine tenths of which appear only once. This sample comprised CD4+ or CD8+ T cells sorted from blood, obtained in a trial of the OX40 agonist ivuxolimab. Receptor source: an adult with an advanced solid tumor such as melanoma, head and neck, liver or kidney cancer. CDR3s include the opening cysteine and the closing phenylalanine or tryptophan. D genes are given only for firm matches. A clone size is listed for some rows: how often the clone was seen (once, few, many), or a class if it is expanded.

clone size: .; V gene: TRBV27; D gene: .; J gene: TRBJ2-7; CDR3 protein: CASRSAGSSYEQYF; CDR3 DNA: TGTGCCAGCAGGTCGGCGGGGAGCTCCTACGAGCAGTACTTC
clone size: .; V gene: TRBV28; D gene: .; J gene: TRBJ1-6; CDR3 protein: CASSLMLSPLHF; CDR3 DNA: TGTGCCAGCAGTTTAATGCTCTCGCCCCTCCACTTT
clone size: .; V gene: TRBV19; D gene: .; J gene: TRBJ2-1; CDR3 protein: CASSKGRVINNEQFF; CDR3 DNA: TGTGCCAGTAGTAAGGGACGGGTGATTAACAATGAGCAGTTCTTC
clone size: .; V gene: TRBV5-1; D gene: .; J gene: TRBJ1-1; CDR3 protein: CASSPRTANTEAFF; CDR3 DNA: TGCGCCAGCAGCCCCCGGACAGCTAACACTGAAGCTTTCTTT
clone size: .; V gene: TRBV6-1; D gene: .; J gene: TRBJ1-2; CDR3 protein: CASSGWTGFQGYTF; CDR3 DNA: TGTGCCAGCAGTGGTTGGACTGGATTCCAAGGCTACACCTTC
clone size: .; V gene: TRBV6-1; D gene: .; J gene: TRBJ1-6; CDR3 protein: CASSEVVGWSTNSPLHF; CDR3 DNA: TGTGCCAGCAGTGAGGTGGTCGGGTGGTCGACAAATTCACCCCTCCACTTT
clone size: .; V gene: TRBV10-3; D gene: .; J gene: TRBJ2-3; CDR3 protein: CAITGGDTDTQYF; CDR3 DNA: TGTGCCATCACTGGCGGAGATACAGATACGCAGTATTTT
clone size: .; V gene: TRBV29-1; D gene: TRBD1; J gene: TRBJ2-7; CDR3 protein: CSVEEDRGVSYEQYF; CDR3 DNA: TGCAGCGTTGAAGAAGACAGGGGCGTCTCCTACGAGCAGTACTTC
clone size: .; V gene: TRBV6-5; D gene: .; J gene: TRBJ2-1; CDR3 protein: CASSYTRTLYNEQFF; CDR3 DNA: TGTGCCAGCAGTTACACTAGGACCTTGTACAATGAGCAGTTCTTC
clone size: .; V gene: TRBV16; D gene: .; J gene: TRBJ2-5; CDR3 protein: CASSQWDGSETQYF; CDR3 DNA: TGTGCCAGCAGCCAATGGGACGGTTCAGAGACCCAGTACTTC
clone size: .; V gene: TRBV18; D gene: .; J gene: TRBJ1-2; CDR3 protein: CASSPPTSPYGYTF; CDR3 DNA: TGTGCCAGCTCACCACCAACGTCGCCTTATGGCTACACCTTC
clone size: .; V gene: TRBV4-2; D gene: .; J gene: TRBJ2-6; CDR3 protein: CASSPGSFSGANVLTF; CDR3 DNA: TGTGCCAGCAGCCCAGGATCTTTCTCTGGGGCCAACGTCCTGACTTTC
clone size: few; V gene: TRBV18; D gene: .; J gene: TRBJ2-7; CDR3 protein: CASSSGGTGLIYEQYF; CDR3 DNA: TGTGCCAGCTCATCTGGGGGCACGGGACTTATCTACGAGCAGTACTTC
clone size: .; V gene: TRBV5-6; D gene: TRBD1; J gene: TRBJ1-2; CDR3 protein: CASSFRAGGVYGYTF; CDR3 DNA: TGTGCCAGCAGCTTTAGGGCAGGGGGCGTCTATGGCTACACCTTC
clone size: .; V gene: TRBV6-5; D gene: .; J gene: TRBJ2-7; CDR3 protein: CASSTQSYEQYF; CDR3 DNA: TGTGCCAGTAGTACACAGTCCTACGAGCAGTACTTC
clone size: .; V gene: TRBV10-1; D gene: TRBD1; J gene: TRBJ1-1; CDR3 protein: CASSDRGATEAFF; CDR3 DNA: TGCGCCAGCAGTGACAGGGGGGCCACTGAAGCTTTCTTT
clone size: .; V gene: TRBV4-1; D gene: .; J gene: TRBJ1-4; CDR3 protein: CASSQERGEYEKLFF; CDR3 DNA: TGCGCCAGCAGCCAAGAAAGAGGGGAGTACGAAAAACTGTTTTTT
clone size: .; V gene: TRBV5-1; D gene: .; J gene: TRBJ2-1; CDR3 protein: CASSPWFNEQFF; CDR3 DNA: TGCGCCAGCAGCCCATGGTTTAATGAGCAGTTCTTC
clone size: .; V gene: TRBV5-6; D gene: .; J gene: TRBJ2-7; CDR3 protein: CAGSSGTTNTYEQYF; CDR3 DNA: TGTGCCGGCAGTTCCGGGACAACGAATACCTACGAGCAGTACTTC
clone size: .; V gene: TRBV7-6; D gene: TRBD2; J gene: TRBJ2-2; CDR3 protein: CASSTGLAGTGELFF; CDR3 DNA: TGTGCCAGCAGCACGGGACTAGCGGGAACCGGGGAGCTGTTTTTT
clone size: .; V gene: TRBV5-1; D gene: TRBD1; J gene: TRBJ1-4; CDR3 protein: CASSIDRGRGNEKLFF; CDR3 DNA: TGCGCCAGCAGCATAGACAGGGGGCGAGGTAATGAAAAACTGTTTTTT
clone size: few; V gene: TRBV6-4; D gene: TRBD2; J gene: TRBJ2-7; CDR3 protein: CASSVTSGAEQYF; CDR3 DNA: TGTGCCAGCAGTGTGACTAGCGGGGCTGAGCAGTACTTC
clone size: once; V gene: TRBV7-2; D gene: .; J gene: TRBJ2-5; CDR3 protein: CASSRIRLVEGETQYF; CDR3 DNA: TGTGCCAGCAGCCGGATTAGGCTAGTTGAGGGGGAGACCCAGTACTTC
clone size: .; V gene: TRBV20-1; D gene: .; J gene: TRBJ2-1; CDR3 protein: CSASPFNEQFF; CDR3 DNA: TGCAGTGCTAGCCCGTTCAATGAGCAGTTCTTC
clone size: .; V gene: TRBV5-1; D gene: .; J gene: TRBJ1-4; CDR3 protein: CASSLWGSGEKLFF; CDR3 DNA: TGCGCCAGCAGCTTGTGGGGATCGGGTGAAAAACTGTTTTTT
clone size: .; V gene: TRBV2; D gene: TRBD2; J gene: TRBJ2-1; CDR3 protein: CASGGLAGEVVNNEQFF; CDR3 DNA: TGTGCCAGCGGGGGACTAGCGGGGGAGGTCGTAAACAATGAGCAGTTCTTC
clone size: .; V gene: TRBV2; D gene: TRBD2; J gene: TRBJ2-3; CDR3 protein: CATRPAGGRDTQYF; CDR3 DNA: TGTGCCACAAGGCCAGCGGGGGGCCGGGATACGCAGTATTTT
clone size: .; V gene: TRBV19; D gene: TRBD2; J gene: TRBJ2-3; CDR3 protein: CASSTILAGTDTQYF; CDR3 DNA: TGTGCCAGTAGTACCATCCTAGCGGGCACAGATACGCAGTATTTT
clone size: .; V gene: TRBV5-1; D gene: TRBD2; J gene: TRBJ2-3; CDR3 protein: CASSVAGGSGGDTQYF; CDR3 DNA: TGCGCCAGCAGCGTGGCGGGGGGTAGCGGAGGAGATACGCAGTATTTT
clone size: .; V gene: TRBV29-1; D gene: .; J gene: TRBJ2-5; CDR3 protein: CSVDTAQGETQYF; CDR3 DNA: TGCAGCGTTGATACAGCTCAGGGAGAGACCCAGTACTTC
clone size: .; V gene: TRBV18; D gene: TRBD1; J gene: TRBJ1-1; CDR3 protein: CASSPFSGGNTEAFF; CDR3 DNA: TGTGCCAGCTCACCATTTTCAGGGGGGAACACTGAAGCTTTCTTT
clone size: .; V gene: TRBV18; D gene: .; J gene: TRBJ1-4; CDR3 protein: CASSPESHRGEKLFF; CDR3 DNA: TGTGCCAGCTCACCCGAAAGCCACCGTGGTGAAAAACTGTTTTTT
clone size: .; V gene: TRBV6-6; D gene: .; J gene: TRBJ2-1; CDR3 protein: CASSYRSRSYNEQFF; CDR3 DNA: TGTGCCAGCAGTTACCGGTCCCGCTCCTACAATGAGCAGTTCTTC
clone size: .; V gene: TRBV7-9; D gene: .; J gene: TRBJ1-2; CDR3 protein: CASSFGPGGYGYTF; CDR3 DNA: TGTGCCAGCAGCTTCGGCCCCGGGGGGTATGGCTACACCTTC
clone size: .; V gene: TRBV6-5; D gene: .; J gene: TRBJ1-2; CDR3 protein: CASSYSWEEDGYTF; CDR3 DNA: TGTGCCAGCAGTTACTCTTGGGAGGAGGATGGCTACACCTTC
clone size: .; V gene: TRBV7-9; D gene: .; J gene: TRBJ1-1; CDR3 protein: CASRPRVNTEAFF; CDR3 DNA: TGTGCCAGCCGACCCCGGGTGAACACTGAAGCTTTCTTT
clone size: .; V gene: TRBV2; D gene: .; J gene: TRBJ2-7; CDR3 protein: CASSSDSYEQYF; CDR3 DNA: TGTGCCAGCAGTTCGGACAGCTACGAGCAGTACTTC
clone size: .; V gene: TRBV2; D gene: TRBD2; J gene: TRBJ2-2; CDR3 protein: CASSSGLAGTGELFF; CDR3 DNA: TGTGCCAGCAGTTCCGGACTAGCGGGCACCGGGGAGCTGTTTTTT
clone size: .; V gene: TRBV6-4; D gene: .; J gene: TRBJ2-1; CDR3 protein: CASSEGRDGEQFF; CDR3 DNA: TGTGCCAGCAGTGAGGGCAGGGACGGTGAGCAGTTCTTC
clone size: .; V gene: TRBV19; D gene: .; J gene: TRBJ2-7; CDR3 protein: CASSMVTGEYSYEQYF; CDR3 DNA: TGTGCCAGTAGTATGGTGACAGGAGAATATTCCTACGAGCAGTACTTC